Reported below is one TCR beta chain. The sample belongs to a study of T cells in Graves' hyperthyroidism and ophthalmopathy. Researchers took RNA transcripts and amplified the TCR beta CDR3 regions from them. The primer set for the first-round RT-PCR of the TCR CDR3 was HTBI. TCRdb reprocessed the multiplex PCR reads with MiXCR, giving one entry per CDR3 protein. The sample records roughly 300,000 distinct CDR3 sequences, 11% to 15% being singletons. The origin of this receptor is a woman in her 30s with Graves' hyperthyroidism. Sequenced: blood.

The CDR3, as DNA: TGCAGCGTACAGAACTATGGCTACACCTTC. Encoded protein: CSVQNYGYTF. The chain links TRBV29-1 to TRBJ1-2; D is undetermined. Between the trimmed V and J ends, which lost 6 bases and 2 bases, there was a span of 4 bases. Germline CDR1 and CDR2: SQVTM and ANQGSEA. CDR3 size: 10 residues.